This TCR beta chain stems from a study of T-cell memory formation after mild COVID-19. Study-level information: For the most part, TCR clusters were specific to one donor. Whole-study results and caveats: Clones shrinking between day 15 and 85 showed a balanced CD4/CD8 split, and those that grew later tilted toward CD4+. The CD4+ clones that contracted clustered mainly within CM and EM, and the CD8+ clones concentrated in EMRA.

On this clonotype: The antigen remains unidentified.

V shed 1 base and J 3 bases; nucleotides not matched to a gene: 5. Germline lookup yields CDR1 LGHNA and CDR2 YSLEER. CDR3 length equals 16 residues. It was 5'RACE with constant-segment primers that produced the TCR alpha and TCR beta cDNA libraries, which carried sample barcodes and UMIs. TCRdb reprocessed the 5' RACE reads with MiXCR, giving one entry per CDR3 protein. Here the sample spans more than 250,000 distinct CDR3 sequences, around 15% being singletons. The sample taken for sequencing was PBMCs or a T cell subset sorted from them (not recorded which). The receptor's source is a man younger than 35 who had mild COVID-19 (a few samples of this study predate the infection). Cell type and time point are not known. The rearrangement links TRBV4-3 to TRBJ1-4, with 7 nucleotides matching TRBD1. CDR3 sequence: CASSQGPGQANEKLFF. In DNA, the CDR3 is TGCGCCAGCAGCCAAGGACCAGGACAGGCTAATGAAAAACTGTTTTTT.